The 27 T cell receptor beta chains below were found in one sample sequenced in a study of shared T cell receptors in the human thymus. TCRdb's table, derived via immunoSEQ multiplex PCR, lists solely in-frame clones and lacks some. The sample records approximately 400,000 clones, roughly 94% being singletons. Source material: thymocytes. These receptors came from a human donor.

DNA of the CDR3: TGTGCCAGCAGTCCTACTGGGACAGGGGTGGTCTGGAGCAATCAGCCCCAGCATTTT. Amino acids: CASSPTGTGVVWSNQPQHF. The chain combines TRBV7-8 with TRBJ1-5; 10 bases align to TRBD1. This CDR3 has 19 amino acids. The trim removed 6 bases at V and 1 base at J, leaving 15 bases unmatched. In germline, CDR1 is SGHVS, CDR2 FQNEAQ.

The V and J genes are TRBV18 and TRBJ1-5; D is unresolved. The CDR3 is 12 residues long. V was shortened by 6 bases and J by 9 bases, with 12 bases between the two germline ends. Germline CDR1 and CDR2: KGHSH and LQKENI. The CDR3 region is CASSTNRTPQHF. For the CDR3, the DNA is TGTGCCAGCTCCACTAATCGGACGCCCCAGCATTTT.

The chain recombines TRBV20-1 with TRBJ2-3; D is ambiguous. V was shortened by 7 bases and J by 5 bases, with 10 bases between the two germline ends. The germline V gene has CDR1 DFQATT and CDR2 SNEGSKA (reference sequence). This CDR3 has 11 amino acids. The DNA for the CDR3 is TGCAGTGTCATCCCGGGAGATACGCAGTATTTT. Encoded protein: CSVIPGDTQYF.

The V call is TRBV7-3, the J call TRBJ2-5; D possibly corresponds to TRBD1 (5 bases). The CDR3 sequence is 14 residues long. Germline lookup yields CDR1 SGHTA and CDR2 FQGTGA. The V end was cut by 5 bases, the J end by 3 bases, with 13 bases between. Here the CDR3 DNA reads TGTGCCAGCAGCCCTAGGGTAGGGGAAGAGACCCAGTACTTC. It translates to CASSPRVGEETQYF.

The V and J genes are TRBV20-1 and TRBJ2-5; D remains unclear. Deletions cut 6 bases from V and 4 bases from J, with 9 bases between. Looked up from germline, CDR1 is DFQATT and CDR2 is SNEGSKA (reference sequence). CDR3 length: 11 amino acids. The CDR3 nucleotides are TGCAGTGCCCTACCCCCAGAGACCCAGTACTTC. Amino acid sequence: CSALPPETQYF.

J is TRBJ2-1 and V is TRBV4-1; 7 bases line up with TRBD1. Unmatched junction bases numbered 14, after V lost 4 bases and J lost 2 bases. Germline V CDR1 and CDR2: MGHRA, YSYEKL. The CDR3 extends over 18 amino acids. CDR3 region: CASSPRQGKTEPYNEQFF. The CDR3 DNA sequence: TGCGCCAGCAGCCCCCGACAGGGAAAGACGGAGCCCTACAATGAGCAGTTCTTC.

The V and J genes are TRBV28 and TRBJ1-4, with D perhaps TRBD1 (6 bases). Germline loops: CDR1 MDHEN, CDR2 SYDVKM. The CDR3 has 16 residues. With 6 bases removed from V and 5 bases from J, the gap between germline ends came to 19 bases. The CDR3 bases are TGTGCCAGCAGCTCCCCTCATCTGGGGGGCAATGAAAAACTGTTTTTT. This sequence encodes CASSSPHLGGNEKLFF.

The V gene is TRBV27, the J gene TRBJ1-6; possible D gene TRBD1, 6 bases. Germline CDR1 reads MNHEY; CDR2 reads SMNVEV (reference sequence). The CDR3 totals 14 residues. The V end lost 5 bases, the J end lost 7 bases, and 12 bases lay between the germline ends. The CDR3 is CASSDRTENSPLHF. The CDR3 nucleotides are TGTGCCAGCAGTGACCGGACAGAGAATTCACCCCTCCACTTT.

The chain uses TRBV14 and TRBJ1-4; 8 bases fit TRBD1. V was clipped by 5 bases and J by 7 bases; unmatched bases: 15. The CDR3 loop spans 17 amino acids. Germline lookup yields CDR1 SGHDN and CDR2 FVKESK. CDR3 loop: CASSAFLGAGGGEKLFF. CDR3 nucleotide sequence: TGTGCCAGCAGCGCCTTTTTAGGGGCAGGGGGCGGTGAAAAACTGTTTTTT.

This clone was recorded only once. One junction end does not reproduce the germline sequence, and a read error may be involved. The sample holds other DNA sequences that translate to the same CDR3. V usage is TRBV5-4 and J usage is TRBJ2-3; 7 bases map to TRBD1. This CDR3 spans 13 amino acids. The germline CDR1 and CDR2 sequences are SGHNT and YYREEE (reference sequence). The CDR3 sequence is CASSSQGTDTQYF. CDR3 coding DNA: TGTGCTAGCAGCTCACAGGGGACAGATACGCAGTATTTT.

This chain uses TRBV28 with TRBJ1-2; no clear D. Germline CDR1 and CDR2: MDHEN and SYDVKM. The CDR3 has 19 amino acids. V was cut by 5 bases and J by 3 bases, with 28 bases left in between. CDR3 coding DNA: TGTGCCAGCAGTCCCCCCACGTCAGACAATTGGAGTGGCTACTATGGCTACACCTTC. Amino acid sequence: CASSPPTSDNWSGYYGYTF.

V usage is TRBV5-6 and J usage is TRBJ2-4, with 7 bases fitting TRBD1. The CDR3 is 14 residues long. CDR1 SGHDT and CDR2 YYEEEE come from the germline V gene. After removal of 5 bases from V and 6 bases from J, the junction contained 8 bases not matched to a gene. The CDR3 loop reads CASSRTGERNIQYF. CDR3 DNA sequence: TGTGCCAGCAGTCGCACAGGGGAGCGAAACATTCAGTACTTC.

The V call is TRBV28, the J call TRBJ1-2; no clear D gene. V gave up 10 bases and J gave up 4 bases, with 7 bases separating them. Per the germline V gene, CDR1 is MDHEN and CDR2 is SYDVKM. The CDR3 totals 10 residues. The CDR3 DNA sequence: TGTGCCACCCAGTTCTATGGCTACACCTTC. It codes for CATQFYGYTF.

The chain links TRBV30 to TRBJ2-1; D not resolved. Germline-derived CDR1 and CDR2 are GTSNPN and SVGIG (reference sequence). This CDR3 comprises 13 residues. V lost 0 bases and J 8 bases, leaving 11 bases between the germline ends. CDR3 sequence reads: CAWSVVGLYEQFF. As DNA, the CDR3 is TGTGCCTGGAGTGTAGTAGGTCTTTATGAGCAGTTCTTC.

The J gene is TRBJ2-1, the V gene TRBV20-1; weak D call: TRBD2 (5 bases). Per germline, CDR1 DFQATT and CDR2 SNEGSKA (reference sequence). The V and J ends lost 1 base and 13 bases respectively, with 11 bases between them. This CDR3 has 11 amino acids. The CDR3, as DNA: TGCAGTGCTAGAGCCAGCGGCACCCAGTTCTTC. Its translation is CSARASGTQFF.

This clone was detected once. This chain joins TRBV4-1 and TRBJ2-3, with a weak D call TRBD2 (6 bases). V lost 6 bases to trimming and J lost 0 bases, with 13 bases between them. CDR3 size: 15 residues. Germline lookup yields CDR1 MGHRA and CDR2 YSYEKL. CDR3 sequence (DNA): TGCGCCAGCAGTAGCGGAGCCCCTAGCACAGATACGCAGTATTTT. Its protein is CASSSGAPSTDTQYF.

J is TRBJ2-7 and V is TRBV2, with TRBD1 as a possible D gene (6 bases). V was cut by 5 bases and J by 9 bases, with 11 bases left in between. This CDR3 comprises 11 residues. CDR1 SNHLY and CDR2 FYNNEI come from the germline V gene. CDR3 region: CASSTRDTQYF. The CDR3 nucleotides are TGTGCCAGCAGTACCCGGGACACGCAGTACTTC.

V and J are TRBV5-6 and TRBJ2-7, with TRBD1 identical over 7 bases. Germline lookup yields CDR1 SGHDT and CDR2 YYEEEE. CDR3 size: 16 residues. After removal of 4 bases from V and 2 bases from J, the junction contained 12 bases not matched to a gene. CDR3 in amino acids: CASSAPGQYLTYEQYF. CDR3 DNA: TGTGCCAGCAGCGCACCGGGACAGTACTTAACCTACGAGCAGTACTTC.

This clone was detected only once. The gene calls are TRBV7-2 and TRBJ2-5, with D possibly being TRBD2 (6 bases). The V gene's germline CDR1 is SGHTA and CDR2 FQGNSA. This CDR3 has 16 amino acids. V lost 1 base to trimming and J lost 5 bases, with 17 bases between them. The CDR3 loop is CASSLGRGSHGETQYF. The CDR3 DNA sequence: TGTGCCAGCAGCTTAGGCCGGGGGTCCCATGGCGAGACCCAGTACTTC.

This chain connects TRBV6-1 to TRBJ2-1; possible D gene TRBD1, 6 bases. CDR1 MNHNS and CDR2 SASEGT come from the germline V gene. CDR3 length: 15 amino acids. V was clipped by 4 bases and J by 1 base, with 11 bases between them. CDR3 region: CASSAETGSYNEQFF. In DNA, the CDR3 is TGTGCCAGCAGTGCCGAGACAGGATCCTACAATGAGCAGTTCTTC.

This rearrangement joins TRBV7-2 to TRBJ2-3; 14 positions match TRBD2. Germline CDR1 reads SGHTA; CDR2 reads FQGNSA. V lost 1 base, J lost 0 bases, and 3 bases stayed unmatched. The CDR3 loop spans 18 amino acids. The CDR3 loop is CASSLVGTSGGSTDTQYF. CDR3 DNA: TGTGCCAGCAGCTTAGTCGGGACTAGCGGGGGTAGCACAGATACGCAGTATTTT.

V gene TRBV6-5 combines with J gene TRBJ2-7; D is perhaps TRBD1 (6 bases). The CDR3 has 15 amino acids. Between the trimmed V and J ends, which lost 3 bases and 3 bases, there was a span of 15 bases. Germline V gives CDR1 MNHEY, CDR2 SVGAGI. CDR3 region: CASSYSAGTSYEQYF. The CDR3, as DNA: TGTGCCAGCAGTTATTCAGCCGGGACAAGCTACGAGCAGTACTTC.

CDR3 in DNA: TGCGCCAGCAGTCAATCGGGCAGGGGATCCGAGACCCAGTACTTC. It codes for CASSQSGRGSETQYF. The chain couples TRBV23-1 to TRBJ2-5; D perhaps matches TRBD1 (6 bases). TRBV23-1 is designated an ORF whose function remains uncertain. Trimming took off 0 bases at V and 5 bases at J, with 13 bases between the two ends. The CDR3 runs 15 residues.

The V and J genes are TRBV9 and TRBJ1-4; TRBD1 agrees at 10 bases. Germline V CDR1 and CDR2: SGDLS, YYNGEE. V was pared by 4 bases and J by 0 bases, with 15 bases of the junction left unmatched. CDR3 size: 20 residues. The DNA of the CDR3 is TGTGCCAGCAGCCCTACCTTTGAAGGGACAGGGGACTCAACTAATGAAAAACTGTTTTTT. It translates to CASSPTFEGTGDSTNEKLFF.

This rearrangement joins TRBV28 to TRBJ1-1; D gene uncertain. Germline V CDR1 and CDR2: MDHEN, SYDVKM. Trimming removed 2 bases at V and 5 bases at J, with 15 bases between. The CDR3 is 15 amino acids. The CDR3 DNA reads as TGTGCCAGCAGTTTAAAACGGCCTTGGTGGACTGAAGCTTTCTTT. Its protein product is CASSLKRPWWTEAFF. The variable domain in full, with the rest retrieved from reference TRBV28 and TRBJ1-1, is DVKVTQSSRYLVKRTGEKVFLECVQDMDHENMFWYRQDPGLGLRLIYFSYDVKMKEKGDIPEGYSVSREKKERFSLILESASTNQTSMYLCASSLKRPWWTEAFFGQGTRLTVV.

J is TRBJ1-1 and V is TRBV14; the D gene is possibly TRBD1 (5 bases). V lost 0 bases, J lost 1 base, and 15 bases lay in between. Per germline, CDR1 SGHDN and CDR2 FVKESK. The CDR3 extends over 17 amino acids. This CDR3 reads CASSQEPLEGSNTEAFF. CDR3 coding DNA: TGTGCCAGCAGCCAAGAACCCCTGGAGGGGTCGAACACTGAAGCTTTCTTT.

This clone was picked up one time. This chain links TRBV5-8 with TRBJ2-3; 10 bases agree with TRBD1. The CDR3 runs 17 residues. V lost 4 bases and J lost 6; bases outside the gene matches: 14. Germline CDR1 SGHTS, CDR2 YDEGEE. The CDR3 sequence is CASSRTWDRGISDTQYF. DNA for the CDR3: TGTGCCAGCAGCCGAACATGGGACAGGGGAATATCCGATACGCAGTATTTT.